The next 7 T cell receptor beta chains were all read from a single sample in a study of T cells in Graves' hyperthyroidism and ophthalmopathy. From RNA transcripts, TCR beta CDR3 regions were amplified. With the HTBI primer set, the TCR CDR3 went through a first round of RT-PCR. TCRdb reanalysed the multiplex PCR reads using MiXCR and keeps one entry per CDR3 protein. The sample consists of about 610,000 distinct CDR3 sequences, 46% of them appearing once. The sequencing sample was made of peripheral blood or thyroid tissue (not recorded which). These receptors all stem from a woman between 18 and 30 years old with Graves' hyperthyroidism.

The chain combines TRBV5-1 with TRBJ2-1; TRBD2 aligns across 11 bases. This CDR3 spans 19 amino acids. Germline CDR1 reads SGHRS; CDR2 reads YFSETQ. The J segment lost 3 bases and the V segment lost 0 bases, leaving 11 bases of the junction unmatched. Here the CDR3 DNA reads TGCGCCAGCAGCTTGGCACTAGCGGGAGCGGGGAATTACTACAATGAGCAGTTCTTC. Translating it yields CASSLALAGAGNYYNEQFF.

The chain combines TRBV2 with TRBJ2-2; D is unclear. CDR1 and CDR2 (germline): SNHLY, FYNNEI. The CDR3 totals 11 residues. Deletions cut 10 bases from V and 6 bases from J, with 9 bases between. CDR3 coding DNA: TGTGCCACCCCTACTGCCGGGGAGCTGTTTTTT. Translated: CATPTAGELFF.

The V and J genes are TRBV15 and TRBJ1-2; TRBD1 agrees at 8 bases. The CDR3 is 15 residues long. J was trimmed by 2 bases and V by 1 base; bases with no gene match: 3. Germline CDR1 reads LNHNV; CDR2 reads YYDKDF (reference sequence). The CDR3 protein is CATSRGTGWNYGYTF. CDR3 sequence (DNA): TGTGCCACCAGCAGAGGGACAGGGTGGAACTATGGCTACACCTTC.

This clonotype was detected once. A read error is possible here, since a much larger clone lies one base away. The rearrangement joins TRBV4-1 to TRBJ1-6, with D hard to call. Germline V gene data show CDR1 as MGHRA and CDR2 as YSYEKL. The germline V and J ends were trimmed by 0 bases and 4 bases, with 10 bases remaining between them. The CDR3 contains 16 residues. This CDR3 reads CASSQDRAVYNSPLHF. The CDR3 nucleotides are TGCGCCAGCAGCCAAGATAGAGCGGTTTATAATTCACCCCTCCACTTT.

This clonotype occurred many times. This rearrangement joins TRBV24-1 to TRBJ1-2, with no clear D. CDR1 KGHDR and CDR2 SFDVKD come from the germline V gene. V lost 4 bases and J lost 7, with 15 bases in between. The CDR3 sequence is 14 residues long. In DNA form, the CDR3 reads TGTGCCACCAGTGACGCTCAGGCCTCCGGTGGCTACACCTTC. Residues: CATSDAQASGGYTF.

This clonotype was found many times. The V call is TRBV5-1, the J call TRBJ2-2; 9 bases map to TRBD2. V gave up 0 bases and J gave up 3 bases; unmatched junction bases: 6. This CDR3 comprises 17 residues. Germline V gives CDR1 SGHRS, CDR2 YFSETQ. The CDR3 sequence is CASSLASGRPHTGELFF. In nucleotides, the CDR3 is TGCGCCAGCAGCTTGGCCAGCGGGAGGCCCCACACCGGGGAGCTGTTTTTT.

This clonotype turned up a few times. The V call is TRBV15, the J call TRBJ2-3, with 10 bases that match TRBD2. Germline lookup yields CDR1 LNHNV and CDR2 YYDKDF (reference sequence). The CDR3 runs 14 residues. V was clipped by 8 bases and J by 4 bases; unmatched bases: 6. CDR3 sequence (DNA): TGTGCCACCTCGGGACTAGCGCACGCAGATACGCAGTATTTT. As protein: CATSGLAHADTQYF.